The rows below give T cell receptor beta chains drawn from one sample of a study of blood T cell repertoires in COVID-19. TCRdb keeps only in-frame clones here, not all; method: immunoSEQ multiplex PCR. The sample records tens of thousands of clones, 75% to 90% being singletons. Sequencing input: peripheral blood. The origin of the receptors is an elderly woman with active or convalescent COVID-19. CDR3s include the opening cysteine and the closing phenylalanine or tryptophan. The D gene is left open where the match is weak. Only part of the rows carry a size: once, few, many, or a class if the clone is expanded.

cdr3_aa cdr3_nt v_call clone_size d_call j_call
CASSHSGRQGSGNTIYF TGTGCCAGCTCACACTCAGGACGACAGGGCTCTGGAAACACCATATATTTT TRBV18 NA TRBD1 TRBJ1-3
CASSTLSGGGSYNEQFF TGTGCCTCTTCCACCCTTAGCGGGGGGGGTTCCTACAATGAGCAGTTCTTC TRBV30 NA TRBD2 TRBJ2-1
CASSSSTGELFF TGTGCCAGCAGTTCCAGCACCGGGGAGCTGTTTTTT TRBV28 NA NA TRBJ2-2
CASSSTRTAGNTIYF TGTGCCAGCAGTTCCACTAGGACAGCTGGAAACACCATATATTTT TRBV6-2/TRBV6-3 once NA TRBJ1-3
CASRFGGRNTEAFF TGCGCCAGCAGGTTTGGAGGACGGAACACTGAAGCTTTCTTT TRBV4-1 NA NA TRBJ1-1
CASSPPSGNGNTIYF TGTGCCAGCTCACCACCAAGCGGGAATGGAAACACCATATATTTT TRBV18 NA NA TRBJ1-3
CASSLAGTGSVETQYF TGTGCCAGCAGCTTAGCGGGGACTGGGTCCGTGGAGACCCAGTACTTC TRBV11-2 NA NA TRBJ2-5
CASSLVDVGTGTFIDNYGYTF TGCGCCAGCAGCTTGGTTGACGTCGGGACAGGGACCTTCATAGATAACTATGGCTACACCTTC TRBV5-1 NA TRBD1 TRBJ1-2
CASSLGLAGGGNEQYF TGCGCCAGCAGCTTGGGACTAGCGGGAGGAGGAAACGAGCAGTACTTC TRBV5-1 NA TRBD2 TRBJ2-7
CASSRDRGYEQYF TGTGCCAGCAGCCGGGACAGGGGGTACGAGCAGTACTTC TRBV7-3 NA TRBD1 TRBJ2-7
CASSLGPQGSEAFF TGTGCCAGCAGCTTAGGGCCCCAGGGGTCTGAAGCTTTCTTT TRBV7-2 NA NA TRBJ1-1
CASSPTGRNTIYF TGTGCCAGCAGCCCGACAGGGAGAAACACCATATATTTT TRBV11-2 few TRBD1 TRBJ1-3
CASSLQGVNDGYTF TGTGCCAGCTCACTACAGGGGGTAAATGATGGCTACACCTTC TRBV18 NA TRBD1 TRBJ1-2
CASSLGQETETQYF TGTGCCAGCAGCCTCGGACAGGAGACGGAGACCCAGTACTTC TRBV6-5 NA TRBD1 TRBJ2-5
CASSSQGASYEQYF TGTGCCAGCTCTAGTCAGGGGGCATCCTACGAGCAGTACTTC TRBV6-5 few TRBD1 TRBJ2-7
CASRRTESGNNSPLHF TGTGCCAGCAGACGGACGGAATCGGGAAATAATTCACCCCTCCACTTT TRBV3-1/TRBV3-2 NA NA TRBJ1-6
CAISGGQLAGGYEQYF TGTGCCATCAGTGGGGGGCAACTAGCGGGAGGTTACGAGCAGTACTTC TRBV10-3 NA TRBD2 TRBJ2-7
CAISAEEDYGYTF TGTGCCATCAGCGCCGAGGAGGACTATGGCTACACCTTC TRBV10-3 NA NA TRBJ1-2
CATSDLNSNYGYTF TGTGCCACCAGTGATTTGAACTCTAACTATGGCTACACCTTC TRBV24-1 NA NA TRBJ1-2
CATSRGGGEQYF TGTGCCACCAGCAGAGGCGGGGGCGAGCAGTACTTC TRBV15 NA TRBD2 TRBJ2-7
CASRKFGGYEQYF TGTGCCAGCAGGAAGTTCGGTGGTTACGAGCAGTACTTC TRBV12-3/TRBV12-4 NA NA TRBJ2-7
CASSSYRGGGQETQYF TGCGCCAGCAGCTCCTATCGGGGCGGGGGACAAGAGACCCAGTACTTC TRBV5-1 once TRBD2 TRBJ2-5
CASSEEVSTADEQFF TGTGCCAGCAGTGAAGAAGTAAGTACTGCCGATGAGCAGTTCTTC TRBV6-1 few NA TRBJ2-1
CASSPGTGNTIYF TGTGCCAGCAGCCCAGGGACTGGAAACACCATATATTTT TRBV14 few NA TRBJ1-3
CASRGLVGTGSREQYF TGCGCCAGCAGGGGCCTTGTCGGGACAGGGTCTCGTGAGCAGTACTTC TRBV5-1 NA TRBD1 TRBJ2-7
CASSAGTVYNSPLHF TGTGCCAGCAGTGCCGGGACAGTCTATAATTCACCCCTCCACTTT TRBV27 NA TRBD1 TRBJ1-6
CASRLTGTGELFF TGTGCCAGCAGGCTGACAGGCACCGGGGAGCTGTTTTTT TRBV12-3/TRBV12-4 NA NA TRBJ2-2
CASSLGTGTGTYEQYF TGCGCCAGCAGCTTGGGAACCGGGACAGGTACCTACGAGCAGTACTTC TRBV5-1 NA TRBD1 TRBJ2-7
CASSRAGGASYEQYF TGTGCCAGCAGCCGAGCGGGGGGCGCGTCCTACGAGCAGTACTTC TRBV9 NA TRBD2 TRBJ2-7
CASSSQGARQPQHF TGTGCCAGCAGTTCTCAGGGGGCACGTCAGCCCCAGCATTTT TRBV27 NA TRBD1 TRBJ1-5
CASSDQGNQETQYF TGTGCCAGCAGTGACCAGGGTAACCAAGAGACCCAGTACTTC TRBV5-6 NA NA TRBJ2-5
CATSRDSGVRTEAFF TGTGCCACCAGCAGAGATTCAGGGGTGCGCACTGAAGCTTTCTTT TRBV15 NA NA TRBJ1-1
CASSPQGAVPPEQFF TGTGCCAGCAGCCCACAGGGGGCGGTTCCCCCGGAGCAGTTCTTC TRBV9 NA TRBD1 TRBJ2-1
CASTAFSAGVAKNIQYF TGTGCCAGCACCGCCTTTTCGGCGGGAGTAGCCAAAAACATTCAGTACTTC TRBV28 NA TRBD2 TRBJ2-4
CASSMRRGDYEQYF TGTGCCAGTAGTATGAGACGGGGGGACTACGAGCAGTACTTC TRBV19 NA TRBD2 TRBJ2-7
CASSSRDRHQPQHF TGTGCCAGCAGCTCCCGAGACAGGCATCAGCCCCAGCATTTT TRBV5-5 NA NA TRBJ1-5
CASSVRSGGYGYTF TGTGCCAGCAGCGTCCGTTCGGGGGGCTATGGCTACACCTTC TRBV9 NA NA TRBJ1-2
CASSSQGVLSEAFF TGTGCCAGCAGTTCACAGGGGGTGTTATCTGAAGCTTTCTTT TRBV2 once TRBD1 TRBJ1-1
CASSDRGSDTQYF TGTGCCAGCAGTGACAGGGGCTCGGATACGCAGTATTTT TRBV6-6 few TRBD1 TRBJ2-3
CASSVMAPGQGRYPQHF TGTGCCAGCTCAGTAATGGCCCCGGGACAGGGTCGTTACCCCCAGCATTTT TRBV18 NA TRBD1 TRBJ1-5
CASSLRSAHEQYF TGTGCCAGCAGCCTCAGGTCGGCCCACGAGCAGTACTTC TRBV3-1/TRBV3-2 NA NA TRBJ2-7
CASSFGQNYGYTF TGTGCCAGCAGCTTTGGACAGAACTATGGCTACACCTTC TRBV5-6 NA NA TRBJ1-2
CASSAQGPTYNEQFF TGTGCCAGCAGCGCCCAGGGCCCAACCTACAATGAGCAGTTCTTC TRBV11-2 once NA TRBJ2-1
CASSVPIRELKYEQYF TGTGCCAGCAGTGTGCCAATACGGGAGTTGAAGTACGAGCAGTACTTC TRBV6-1 NA NA TRBJ2-7
CSVIGQGAAGEQYF TGCAGCGTGATTGGACAGGGGGCCGCGGGCGAGCAGTACTTC TRBV29-1 NA TRBD1 TRBJ2-7
CASSLGIPQPGQTSF TGTGCCAGCAGCTTAGGAATCCCTCAACCAGGTCAAACTTCTTTT TRBV7-9 NA NA TRBJ2-2
CASSRVPGNTIYF TGTGCCAGCAGTAGAGTTCCTGGAAACACCATATATTTT TRBV6-7 NA NA TRBJ1-3
CSVGRTDTQYF TGCAGTGTAGGCAGGACAGATACGCAGTATTTT TRBV20-1 once NA TRBJ2-3
CSVVRQYQETQYF TGCAGCGTTGTGAGACAGTACCAAGAGACCCAGTACTTC TRBV29-1 NA NA TRBJ2-5
CASSMGRVQETQYF TGTGCCAGTAGTATGGGCAGGGTTCAGGAGACCCAGTACTTC TRBV19 NA NA TRBJ2-5
CASSYVGGALSYEQYF TGTGCCAGCAGTTACGTCGGCGGCGCCCTCTCCTACGAGCAGTACTTC TRBV6-2/TRBV6-3 NA NA TRBJ2-7
CASSFDNLYEQYF TGCGCCAGCAGCTTTGACAATCTCTACGAGCAGTACTTC TRBV5-1 NA NA TRBJ2-7
CASSPDRAPGANVLTF TGTGCCAGCAGCCCGGACAGGGCGCCTGGGGCCAACGTCCTGACTTTC TRBV5-8 once TRBD1 TRBJ2-6